The rows below give T cell receptor beta chains drawn from one sample of a study of blood T cells in healthy people across ages. One entry per CDR3 protein results from TCRdb running MiXCR on the 5' RACE reads. The table has some 890,000 distinct CDR3 sequences, approximately 32% seen once; the top ten hold more than 8.5%. These data also featured in a second study, about T cells of mothers and their children.

Sequenced input: blood. The source is a woman aged 40 to 50 in good health. Each CDR3 is given with its conserved first and last residue. The D gene is left open where the match is weak. Size is stated for part of the rows, as once, few or many counts, or as a class when the clone is expanded.

-	many	TRBV7-2	TRBJ1-5	TGTGCCAGCAGCTCCTACAGGGATCAGCCCCAGCATTTT	CASSSYRDQPQHF
TRBD1	many	TRBV4-1	TRBJ2-6	TGCGCCAGCAGCCGCACCGGAGGGACAGGGGGCAATGGGGCCAACGTCCTGACTTTC	CASSRTGGTGGNGANVLTF
TRBD1	-	TRBV2	TRBJ2-3	TGTGCCAGCAAAAAGGACAGGGGGGGCACAGATATGCAGTATTTT	CASKKDRGGTDMQYF
TRBD2	-	TRBV4-3	TRBJ2-7	TGCGCCAGCAGCCAAGACGCAACGGGACTAGATGAGCAGTACTTC	CASSQDATGLDEQYF
TRBD2	-	TRBV7-9	TRBJ2-3	TGTGCCAGCAGCTTCGGGGCAGCGGGGGCGCGCACAGATACGCAGTATTTT	CASSFGAAGARTDTQYF
TRBD1	-	TRBV7-3	TRBJ2-1	TGTGCCAGCAGCCGAGAGGGGGCACGAGAGCAGTTCTTC	CASSREGAREQFF
-	-	TRBV5-1	TRBJ2-2	TGCGCCAGCAGCTTTGGAGGTCGGAGGGGGCGCCTTCCTACCGGGGAGCTGTTTTTT	CASSFGGRRGRLPTGELFF
-	many	TRBV7-2	TRBJ2-7	TGTGCCAGCAGCTCTCAGCAGTTGGACGAGCAGTACTTC	CASSSQQLDEQYF
-	-	TRBV20-1	TRBJ1-2	TGCAGTGCTAATTCCCGGGCAACAGCGTCTGACTACACCTTC	CSANSRATASDYTF
-	-	TRBV7-9	TRBJ2-3	TGTGCCAGCAGCTTATACGGGGTGGACACAGATACGCAGTATTTT	CASSLYGVDTDTQYF
-	few	TRBV27	TRBJ1-3	TGTGCCAGCAGACCCCGGGGGCAGCAAGTCTCTGGAAACACCATATATTTT	CASRPRGQQVSGNTIYF
-	-	TRBV30	TRBJ1-1	TGTGCCTGGAGTATGGGGGCGTATGAAGCTTTCTTT	CAWSMGAYEAFF
-	few	TRBV6-2/TRBV6-3	TRBJ1-5	TGCGCCAGCAGTTACATTGGGGATGTCAGCAATCAGCCCCAGCATTTT	CASSYIGDVSNQPQHF
-	few	TRBV2	TRBJ2-5	TGTGCCAGCCTCCCCACCGGTTGGGAGACCCAGTACTTC	CASLPTGWETQYF
-	many	TRBV7-6	TRBJ2-5	TGTGCCAGCAGCTTAAGACGGCAAGAGACCCAGTACTTC	CASSLRRQETQYF
-	-	TRBV2	TRBJ2-1	TGTGCCAGCAGTGAAACGGGTCCGACTAACGGGGCCTACAATGAGCAGTTCTTC	CASSETGPTNGAYNEQFF
-	many	TRBV9	TRBJ2-7	TGTGCCAGCAGCGTAGCGACGGGCTCCTACGAGCAGTACTTC	CASSVATGSYEQYF
-	-	TRBV11-2	TRBJ2-7	TGTGCCAGCAGCTTACCGCGGGGGCCCTGGGTCGAGCAGTACTTC	CASSLPRGPWVEQYF
-	few	TRBV5-1	TRBJ2-5	TGCGCCAGCAGCGCCGAGGGGACCCAGTACTTC	CASSAEGTQYF
-	few	TRBV18	TRBJ2-7	TGTGCCAGCTCACCTGGACGGACCCGTTCCGAGCAGTACTTC	CASSPGRTRSEQYF
TRBD1	few	TRBV20-1	TRBJ1-6	TGCAGTGCTAGAGATTCGTCCTCAGGGGGTAATTCACCCCTCCACTTT	CSARDSSSGGNSPLHF
-	-	TRBV7-2	TRBJ2-1	TGTGCCAGCAGCTTTATAGGGATAGGGGGCTACAATGAGCAGTTCTTC	CASSFIGIGGYNEQFF
-	-	TRBV12-3/TRBV12-4	TRBJ2-1	TGTGCCAGCAGTTTCAGGGGTAACAATGAGCAGTTCTTC	CASSFRGNNEQFF
-	-	TRBV9	TRBJ2-6	TGTGCCAGCAGCGCTGGACAGAGCCCCTCTGGGGCCAACGTCCTGACTTTC	CASSAGQSPSGANVLTF
-	few	TRBV19	TRBJ1-2	TGTGCCAGTAGTATATCGGATCATGGCTACACCTTC	CASSISDHGYTF
-	many	TRBV7-8	TRBJ1-4	TGTGCCAGCAGCTTTGGGGCTCGATCGGGTGAAAAACTGTTTTTT	CASSFGARSGEKLFF
TRBD1	-	TRBV28	TRBJ1-2	TGTGCCAGCAGTTTCCGGGACAGGCGATTCTCTGGCTACACCTTC	CASSFRDRRFSGYTF
-	-	TRBV28	TRBJ2-3	TGTGCCAGTAGTTTAACAGGCGACACAGATACGCAGTATTTT	CASSLTGDTDTQYF
-	many	TRBV18	TRBJ2-7	TGTGCCAGCTCAACCTCGATCTCGCCCTCCTACGAGCAGTACTTC	CASSTSISPSYEQYF
-	few	TRBV10-3	TRBJ1-4	TGTGCCATCAGACGGGACGCAACTAATGAAAAACTGTTTTTT	CAIRRDATNEKLFF
TRBD1	few	TRBV28	TRBJ1-2	TGTGCCACCCGGGACAGTGTGACCTATGGCTACACCTTC	CATRDSVTYGYTF
-	few	TRBV3-1	TRBJ1-5	TGTGCCAGCAGCGGGGGGCTCGGGCAGCCCCAGCATTTT	CASSGGLGQPQHF
TRBD2	-	TRBV27	TRBJ2-1	TGTGCCAGCAGGGACGGCGGGGGGGCCTACAATGAGCAGTTCTTC	CASRDGGGAYNEQFF
-	-	TRBV4-3	TRBJ1-3	TGCGCCAGCAGCCAAGGCGAGGGGCCCTCTGGAAACACCATATATTTT	CASSQGEGPSGNTIYF
-	-	TRBV6-5	TRBJ2-4	TGTACCAGCAGCTTCGATCCAAGTGGGGCCAATGAGCAGTACTTC	CTSSFDPSGANEQYF
TRBD2	many	TRBV7-9	TRBJ2-1	TGTGCCAGCAGCTTAGGGGGCCGACTAGCGCCTTACAATGAGCAGTTCTTC	CASSLGGRLAPYNEQFF
-	-	TRBV28	TRBJ2-5	TGTGCCAGCAGTCGACAGTTTGGAGAGACCCAGTACTTC	CASSRQFGETQYF
-	-	TRBV2	TRBJ2-1	TGTGCCAGCACCGAATCAAGCTTAGCAGGGGATTACAATGAGCAGTTCTTC	CASTESSLAGDYNEQFF
-	-	TRBV20-1	TRBJ2-1	TGCAGTGCTAGACCGGGGGGCCTATACAATGAGCAGTTCTTC	CSARPGGLYNEQFF
-	few	TRBV7-8	TRBJ2-1	TGTGCCAGCAGCTTAGGACGGGGAATAGCCGATTACAATGAGCAGTTCTTC	CASSLGRGIADYNEQFF
TRBD1	few	TRBV6-1	TRBJ1-5	TGTGCCAGCAGTCCCGGGACAGGGGCGAGGCTGAATCAGCCCCAGCATTTT	CASSPGTGARLNQPQHF
TRBD1	few	TRBV9	TRBJ1-1	TGTGCCAGCAGCGACCCACAGGGGGCGACCACTGAAGCTTTCTTT	CASSDPQGATTEAFF
-	many	TRBV5-5	TRBJ2-7	TGTGCCAGCAGCTGGGAGTCCTACGAGCAGTACTTC	CASSWESYEQYF
-	-	TRBV7-2	TRBJ1-2	TGTGCCAGCAGCCTTTACAGGTCGACTAACTATGGCTACACCTTC	CASSLYRSTNYGYTF
TRBD1	-	TRBV4-1	TRBJ1-6	TGCGCCAGCAGCCAAGAAGGGACAGGGATCAGGTCCCTCCACTTT	CASSQEGTGIRSLHF
TRBD1	-	TRBV28	TRBJ1-2	TGTGCCAGCAGTTCCCGGACAGGGGCATACTATGGCTGCACCTTC	CASSSRTGAYYGCTF
-	-	TRBV7-8	TRBJ2-3	TGTGCCAGCAGCTTAAAAATCAGGGGCTTTAGCACAGATACGCAGTATTTT	CASSLKIRGFSTDTQYF